This T cell receptor beta chain was profiled in a study of cytomegalovirus exposure and HLA in healthy donors. Study results and caveats: Sequencing probably produced one cluster of sequence variants that were highly shared. For TCR beta chains, V- and J-gene trimming was later linked to a missense DCLRE1C variant.

Looked up from germline, CDR1 is SNHLY and CDR2 is FYNNEI. The CDR3 has 13 residues. Comment on this clone: Antigen: not known.

With 60 Vbeta and 13 Jbeta primers, the PCR was carried out. TCRdb keeps only in-frame clones here, not all; method: immunoSEQ multiplex PCR. The sample has roughly 99,000 clones, around 76% seen once. The chain links TRBV2 to TRBJ2-5, with TRBD2 matching over 7 bases. TRBJ2-7 matches the DNA end more closely, so the J call is doubtful. This clonotype was sampled from a man between 18 and 35 years old in good health and CMV-seronegative. Sequenced input: PBMCs. The CDR3 spells CASGLAVSYEQYF. CDR3 DNA sequence: TGTGCCAGCGGGCTAGCGGTCTCCTACGAGCAGTACTTC.